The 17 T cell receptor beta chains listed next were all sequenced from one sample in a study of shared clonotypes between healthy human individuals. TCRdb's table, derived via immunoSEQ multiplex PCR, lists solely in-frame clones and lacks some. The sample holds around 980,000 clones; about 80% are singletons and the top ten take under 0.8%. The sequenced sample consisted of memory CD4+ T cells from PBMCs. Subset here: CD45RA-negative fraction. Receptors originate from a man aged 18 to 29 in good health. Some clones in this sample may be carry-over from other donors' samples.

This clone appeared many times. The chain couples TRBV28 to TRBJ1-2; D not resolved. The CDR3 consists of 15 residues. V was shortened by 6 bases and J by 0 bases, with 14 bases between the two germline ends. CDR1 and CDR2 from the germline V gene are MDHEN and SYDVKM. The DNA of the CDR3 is TGTGCCAGCAGATCGCAAGGATACCCTAACTATGGCTACACCTTC. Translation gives CASRSQGYPNYGYTF.

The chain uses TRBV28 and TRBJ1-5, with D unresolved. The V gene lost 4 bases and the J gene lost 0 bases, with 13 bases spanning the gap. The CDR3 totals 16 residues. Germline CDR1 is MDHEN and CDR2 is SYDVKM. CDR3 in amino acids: CASSSREGLSNQPQHF. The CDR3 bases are TGTGCCAGCAGTTCCCGGGAGGGCCTTAGCAATCAGCCCCAGCATTTT.

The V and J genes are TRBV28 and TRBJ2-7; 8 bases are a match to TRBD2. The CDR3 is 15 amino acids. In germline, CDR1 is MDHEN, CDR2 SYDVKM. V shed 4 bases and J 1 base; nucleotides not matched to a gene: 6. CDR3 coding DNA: TGTGCCAGCAGTTCGGAGACTAGCGAGTCCTACGAGCAGTACTTC. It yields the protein CASSSETSESYEQYF.

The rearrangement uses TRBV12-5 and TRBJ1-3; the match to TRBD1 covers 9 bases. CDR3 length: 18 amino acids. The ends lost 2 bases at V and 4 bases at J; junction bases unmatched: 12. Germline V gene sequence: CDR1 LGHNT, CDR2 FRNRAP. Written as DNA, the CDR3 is TGTGCTAGTGGTTTGTCACAGGGACAGGGAATGGCCGGAAACACCATATATTTT. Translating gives CASGLSQGQGMAGNTIYF.

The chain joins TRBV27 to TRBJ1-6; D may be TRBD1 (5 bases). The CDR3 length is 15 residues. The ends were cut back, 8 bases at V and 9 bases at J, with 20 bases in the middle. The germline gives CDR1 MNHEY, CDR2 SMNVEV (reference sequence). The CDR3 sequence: CASGGWRTTSSPLHF. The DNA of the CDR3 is TGTGCCAGCGGGGGGTGGCGAACCACTAGTTCACCCCTCCACTTT.

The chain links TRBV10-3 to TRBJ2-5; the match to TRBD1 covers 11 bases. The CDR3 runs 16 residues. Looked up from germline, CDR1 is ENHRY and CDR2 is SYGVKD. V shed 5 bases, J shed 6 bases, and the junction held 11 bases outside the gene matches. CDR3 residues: CAISTSSGTGGQTQYF. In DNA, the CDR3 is TGTGCCATCAGTACATCCTCCGGGACAGGGGGACAGACCCAGTACTTC.

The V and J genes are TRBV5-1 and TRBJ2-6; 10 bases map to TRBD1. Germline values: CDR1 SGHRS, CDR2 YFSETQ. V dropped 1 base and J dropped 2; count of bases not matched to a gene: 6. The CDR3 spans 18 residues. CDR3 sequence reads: CASSLTSGTGAGANVLTF. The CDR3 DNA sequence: TGCGCCAGCAGCTTGACCTCCGGGACAGGGGCTGGGGCCAACGTCCTGACTTTC.

As DNA, the CDR3 is TGTGCTAGTAGCCGGGACTCGAACACCGGGGAGCTGTTTTTT. Its translation: CASSRDSNTGELFF. The J gene is TRBJ2-2, the V gene TRBV12-5; D perhaps matches TRBD2 (6 bases). Trimming removed 8 bases from V and 0 bases from J, with 10 bases in between. CDR3 length: 14 amino acids. CDR1 is LGHNT, CDR2 FRNRAP, per germline.

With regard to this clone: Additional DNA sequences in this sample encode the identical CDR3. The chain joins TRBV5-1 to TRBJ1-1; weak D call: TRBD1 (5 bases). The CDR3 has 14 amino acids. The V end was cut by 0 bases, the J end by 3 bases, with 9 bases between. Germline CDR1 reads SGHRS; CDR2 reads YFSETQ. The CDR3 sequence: CASSLGQGYTEAFF. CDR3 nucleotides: TGCGCCAGCAGCTTGGGCCAGGGTTACACTGAAGCTTTCTTT. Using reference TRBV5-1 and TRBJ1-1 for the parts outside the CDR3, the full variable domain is KAGVTQTPRYLIKTRGQQVTLSCSPISGHRSVSWYQQTPGQGLQFLFEYFSETQRNKGNFPGRFSGRQFSNSRSEMNVSTLELGDSALYLCASSLGQGYTEAFFGQGTRLTVV.

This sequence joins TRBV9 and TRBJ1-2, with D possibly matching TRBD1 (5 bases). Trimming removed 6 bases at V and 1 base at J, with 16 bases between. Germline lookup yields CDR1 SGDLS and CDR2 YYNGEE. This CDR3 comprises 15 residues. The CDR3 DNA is TGTGCCAGCACCCTGGGGGTGGGCAATAACTATGGCTACACCTTC. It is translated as CASTLGVGNNYGYTF.

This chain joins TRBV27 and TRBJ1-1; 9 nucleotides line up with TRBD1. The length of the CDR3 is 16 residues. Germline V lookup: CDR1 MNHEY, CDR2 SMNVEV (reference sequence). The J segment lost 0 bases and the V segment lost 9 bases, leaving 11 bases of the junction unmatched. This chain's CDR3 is CARPQGATEMNTEAFF. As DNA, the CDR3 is TGTGCCAGGCCACAGGGGGCGACTGAAATGAACACTGAAGCTTTCTTT.

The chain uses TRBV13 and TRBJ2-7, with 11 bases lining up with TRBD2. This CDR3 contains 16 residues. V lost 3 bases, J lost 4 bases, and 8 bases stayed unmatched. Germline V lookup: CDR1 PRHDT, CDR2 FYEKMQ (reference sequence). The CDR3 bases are TGTGCCAGCAGCTTGGGCGGGACTAGCGGTCCGTACGAGCAGTACTTC. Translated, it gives CASSLGGTSGPYEQYF.

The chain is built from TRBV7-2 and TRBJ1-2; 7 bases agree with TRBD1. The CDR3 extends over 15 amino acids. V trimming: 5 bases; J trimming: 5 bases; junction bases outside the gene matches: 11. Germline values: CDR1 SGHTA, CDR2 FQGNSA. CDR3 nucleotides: TGTGCCAGCAGCCTAAGAAGGGGGCAGGGGTATGGCTACACCTTC. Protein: CASSLRRGQGYGYTF.

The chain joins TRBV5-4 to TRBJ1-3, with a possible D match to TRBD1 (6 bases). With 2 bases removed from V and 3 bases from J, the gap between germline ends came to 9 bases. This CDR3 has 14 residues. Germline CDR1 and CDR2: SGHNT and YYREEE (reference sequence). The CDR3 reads CASSFTGFGNTIYF. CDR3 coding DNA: TGTGCCAGCAGCTTTACAGGGTTTGGAAACACCATATATTTT.

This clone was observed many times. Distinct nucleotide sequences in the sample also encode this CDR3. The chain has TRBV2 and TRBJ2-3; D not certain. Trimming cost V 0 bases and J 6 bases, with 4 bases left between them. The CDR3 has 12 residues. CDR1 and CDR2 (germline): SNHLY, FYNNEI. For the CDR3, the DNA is TGTGCCAGCAGTGAAGCAAGGGATACGCAGTATTTT. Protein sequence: CASSEARDTQYF. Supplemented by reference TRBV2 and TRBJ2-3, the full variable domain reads EPEVTQTPSHQVTQMGQEVILRCVPISNHLYFYWYRQILGQKVEFLVSFYNNEISEKSEIFDDQFSVERPDGSNFTLKIRSTKLEDSAMYFCASSEARDTQYFGPGTRLTVL.

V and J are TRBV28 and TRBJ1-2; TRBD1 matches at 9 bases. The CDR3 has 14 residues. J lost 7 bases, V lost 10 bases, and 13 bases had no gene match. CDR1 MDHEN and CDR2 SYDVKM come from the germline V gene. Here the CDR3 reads CATQIQGASLGYTF. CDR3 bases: TGTGCCACGCAGATACAGGGGGCCAGTCTTGGCTACACCTTC.

This CDR3 is CASSLYLTGRNTIYF. CDR3 nucleotide sequence: TGTGCCAGCAGCCTTTATTTGACGGGGCGAAACACCATATATTTT. The V gene is TRBV7-9, the J gene TRBJ1-3; possibly TRBD1 for D (5 bases). CDR3 length: 15 amino acids. The V end was cut by 5 bases, the J end by 5 bases, with 16 bases between. Per germline, CDR1 SEHNR and CDR2 FQNEAQ (reference sequence).